Below, one T cell receptor (beta chain) is given with its context. The junction shows a germline mismatch at one end, possibly a read error. Libraries were prepared by immunoSEQ multiplex PCR; TCRdb keeps only in-frame clonotypes and omits some of them. Here the sample spans tens of thousands of clones, approximately 80% being singletons. Per the germline V gene, CDR1 is MGHRA and CDR2 is YSYEKL. The CDR3 extends over 18 amino acids. These data belong to a study of identifying expanded T cells in peripheral blood. Sequencing was carried out using blood. The receptor comes from a person aged 18 to 75 in good health. The chain combines TRBV4-1 with TRBJ1-6; D is undetermined. CDR3 sequence (DNA): TGCGCCAGCACCCAAACCCCACCAGTGACCCCCCTGGAGCGAGCCCTCCACTTT. Amino acid sequence: CASTQTPPVTPLERALHF.